Shown below are 20 T cell receptor beta chains from a single sample sequenced in a study of blood T cell repertoires in COVID-19. Method: immunoSEQ multiplex PCR; TCRdb's copy keeps in-frame clones and lacks some. The sample contains about 400,000 clones, roughly 90% of which appear only once. Sequencing was performed on peripheral blood. The receptors were sampled from a middle-aged man with acute or convalescent COVID-19.

The chain recombines TRBV19 with TRBJ1-2, with TRBD1 matching 10 bases. The CDR3 is 15 residues long. With 1 base clipped from V and 3 bases from J, the junction kept 2 bases outside the gene matches. Germline CDR1 reads LNHDA; CDR2 reads SQIVND (reference sequence). CDR3 nucleotides: TGTGCCAGTAGTATAGGGACAGGGGGAGACTATGGCTACACCTTC. Protein: CASSIGTGGDYGYTF.

The chain carries TRBV5-1 and TRBJ2-5, with 7 bases matching TRBD2. Germline-derived CDR1 and CDR2 are SGHRS and YFSETQ. Trimming took 0 bases from V and 5 from J; bases not matched to a gene: 1. The CDR3 covers 13 residues. The CDR3, as DNA: TGCGCCAGCAGCTTGGACGGGGGGGAGACCCAGTACTTC. Translation gives CASSLDGGETQYF.

J is TRBJ2-7 and V is TRBV28, with 14 bases identical to TRBD2. V was pared by 7 bases and J by 0 bases, with 14 bases of the junction left unmatched. The CDR3 extends over 19 amino acids. Germline V lookup: CDR1 MDHEN, CDR2 SYDVKM. In DNA form, the CDR3 reads TGTGCCAGCACCCCGGTGGGACTAGCGGGAGAGTGGCACTCCTACGAGCAGTACTTC. Its translation is CASTPVGLAGEWHSYEQYF.

The rearrangement uses TRBV4-1 and TRBJ1-1; 8 bases match TRBD1. V lost 2 bases to trimming and J lost 5 bases; unmatched junction nucleotides: 1. This CDR3 region has 13 residues. The germline V gene has CDR1 MGHRA and CDR2 YSYEKL. DNA of the CDR3: TGCGCCAGCAGCCAAAGGACAGGGACTGAAGCTTTCTTT. Encoded protein: CASSQRTGTEAFF.

The chain is built from TRBV7-8 and TRBJ1-2; no clear D gene. Trimming took 5 bases from V and 4 from J, leaving 17 bases between them. Germline V CDR1 and CDR2: SGHVS, FQNEAQ. The CDR3 runs 15 residues. The CDR3 protein is CASSRQHPTSYGYTF. The CDR3, as DNA: TGTGCCAGCAGCCGCCAACACCCCACATCCTATGGCTACACCTTC.

The gene calls are TRBV30 and TRBJ1-1; a weak D match, TRBD1 (6 bases). Germline V gene data show CDR1 as GTSNPN and CDR2 as SVGIG (reference sequence). This CDR3 contains 16 residues. Deletions cut 6 bases from V and 5 bases from J, with 25 bases between. The CDR3 sequence is CACRRQGGAQWTEAFF. The CDR3 nucleotides read TGTGCCTGCCGTCGTCAAGGGGGGGCGCAATGGACTGAAGCTTTCTTT.

The genes are TRBV5-1 and TRBJ2-1, with 16 bases that match TRBD2. Germline-derived CDR1 and CDR2 are SGHRS and YFSETQ. The CDR3 is made up of 18 amino acids. Trimming cost V 4 bases and J 7 bases; bases outside gene matches: 11. The CDR3, as DNA: TGCGCCAGCAGCGGAACGGGACTAGCGGGAGGGCCGAGGAATGAGCAGTTCTTC. It specifies CASSGTGLAGGPRNEQFF.

The chain is built from TRBV28 and TRBJ2-7; 8 nucleotides line up with TRBD2. Germline lookup yields CDR1 MDHEN and CDR2 SYDVKM. Trimming cost V 11 bases and J 3 bases; bases outside gene matches: 6. The CDR3 loop spans 12 amino acids. CDR3 coding DNA: TGTGCCTGCGGGGGGCGGAGCTACGAGCAGTACTTC. Translated: CACGGRSYEQYF.

V is TRBV28 and J is TRBJ1-1, with D perhaps matching TRBD1 (5 bases). CDR1 is MDHEN and CDR2 is SYDVKM in the germline V gene. CDR3 length: 13 residues. V shed 11 bases and J shed 4 bases, with 17 bases lying between them. The CDR3 loop is CAGRPPGGTEAFF. DNA of the CDR3: TGTGCCGGTAGACCGCCCGGGGGCACTGAAGCTTTCTTT.

The rearrangement uses TRBV2 and TRBJ1-6; D is perhaps TRBD1 (6 bases). The V end lost 8 bases, the J end lost 5 bases, and 16 bases lay between the germline ends. The germline CDR1 and CDR2 sequences are SNHLY and FYNNEI. This CDR3 contains 15 residues. The CDR3 here is CASAKRTVNNSPLHF. The CDR3 DNA is TGTGCCAGCGCTAAACGGACAGTGAATAATTCACCCCTCCACTTT.

The chain employs TRBV7-9 and TRBJ2-5; 12 bases match TRBD2. V lost 5 bases, J lost 9 bases, and 19 bases stayed unmatched. The germline gives CDR1 SEHNR, CDR2 FQNEAQ (reference sequence). CDR3 size: 18 residues. The CDR3 DNA reads TGTGCCAGCAGCACCGACAGGGAGCTAGCGGGGGGGCCCCCGTCCCAGTACTTC. It yields the protein CASSTDRELAGGPPSQYF.

This chain links TRBV19 with TRBJ2-1, with 8 bases matching TRBD2. The CDR3 length is 15 residues. Trimming at V came to 3 bases and at J to 8 bases, leaving 9 bases not matched to a gene. Looked up from germline, CDR1 is LNHDA and CDR2 is SQIVND (reference sequence). The DNA of the CDR3 is TGTGCCAGTAGTATCTTAGCGGGGCCGAGAGATGAGCAGTTCTTC. Its protein product is CASSILAGPRDEQFF.

V is TRBV7-9 and J is TRBJ2-7; TRBD1 aligns across 9 bases. Per the germline V gene, CDR1 is SEHNR and CDR2 is FQNEAQ (reference sequence). J gave up 6 bases and V 3 bases, and 9 bases lay outside the gene matches. The CDR3 is made up of 15 amino acids. The CDR3 loop reads CASSLRPGQGGEQYF. In DNA, the CDR3 is TGTGCCAGCAGCTTGAGACCGGGACAGGGTGGCGAGCAGTACTTC.

The chain recombines TRBV19 with TRBJ1-6, with 8 bases aligning to TRBD1. V was pared by 4 bases and J by 7 bases, with 6 bases of the junction left unmatched. The CDR3 runs to 15 residues. Germline values: CDR1 LNHDA, CDR2 SQIVND (reference sequence). The CDR3 reads CASSTPGTGNSPLHF. The CDR3 DNA is TGTGCCAGTAGTACCCCTGGGACAGGCAATTCACCCCTCCACTTT.

This rearrangement joins TRBV28 to TRBJ2-7, with 9 bases aligning to TRBD2. The CDR3 spans 15 residues. In germline, CDR1 is MDHEN, CDR2 SYDVKM. V trimming: 6 bases; J trimming: 0 bases; junction bases outside the gene matches: 6. The CDR3 sequence: CASSLSGSLSYEQYF. The CDR3 coding sequence is TGTGCCAGCAGCCTTAGCGGGAGCCTCTCCTACGAGCAGTACTTC.

The gene calls are TRBV5-6 and TRBJ2-7; a possible D gene is TRBD1 (5 bases). Trimming stripped 2 bases from V and 0 bases from J, with 12 bases between. The germline CDR1 and CDR2 sequences are SGHDT and YYEEEE. The CDR3 is 15 residues long. The CDR3 here is CASSLGAQVSYEQYF. In DNA, the CDR3 is TGTGCCAGCAGCTTAGGGGCCCAGGTCTCCTACGAGCAGTACTTC. Together with reference TRBV5-6 and TRBJ2-7, the CDR3 gives the full variable domain: DAGVTQSPTHLIKTRGQQVTLRCSPKSGHDTVSWYQQALGQGPQFIFQYYEEEERQRGNFPDRFSGHQFPNYSSELNVNALLLGDSALYLCASSLGAQVSYEQYFGPGTRLTVT.

The rearrangement uses TRBV6-7 and TRBJ2-7; possible D gene TRBD2, 6 bases. TRBV6-7 has ORF status, its function being uncertain. This CDR3 has 19 amino acids. Trimming cost V 2 bases and J 4 bases, with 27 bases left between them. The CDR3 region is CASSYTTQSTGSGVYEQYF. DNA of the CDR3: TGTGCCAGCAGTTACACTACACAGTCAACGGGTAGCGGAGTATACGAGCAGTACTTC.

This clone appeared a single time. The chain couples TRBV3-1 (or the pseudogene TRBV3-2) to TRBJ1-2, with D tentatively TRBD1 (6 bases). CDR1 LGHDT and CDR2 YNNKEL come from the germline V gene (reference sequence). V gave up 2 bases and J gave up 13 bases, with 20 bases separating them. The CDR3 covers 14 residues. The CDR3 DNA reads as TGTGCCAGCAGCCAAACCGGGACACAACAAGCGATCACCTTC. This encodes CASSQTGTQQAITF.

This rearrangement joins TRBV28 to TRBJ2-1, with D unclear. The CDR3 is 15 amino acids. CDR1 is MDHEN, CDR2 SYDVKM, per germline. Trimming pared 2 bases from V and 3 bases from J, leaving 11 bases between. CDR3 DNA sequence: TGTGCCAGCAGTTTAGGCAGTCCCTTCTACAATGAGCAGTTCTTC. This encodes CASSLGSPFYNEQFF. Variable domain in full (rest from reference TRBV28 and TRBJ2-1): DVKVTQSSRYLVKRTGEKVFLECVQDMDHENMFWYRQDPGLGLRLIYFSYDVKMKEKGDIPEGYSVSREKKERFSLILESASTNQTSMYLCASSLGSPFYNEQFFGPGTRLTVL.

The chain is built from TRBV13 and TRBJ1-1; D ambiguous. Germline lookup yields CDR1 PRHDT and CDR2 FYEKMQ (reference sequence). The CDR3 runs to 14 residues. Trimming pared 0 bases from V and 1 base from J, leaving 6 bases between. As DNA, the CDR3 is TGTGCCAGCAGCTTAGGATCAGGGAACACTGAAGCTTTCTTT. Protein sequence: CASSLGSGNTEAFF.